This T cell receptor (beta chain) was retrieved from a study of shared clonotypes between healthy human individuals. Worth noting for this clone: Its antigen is unidentified. A much more abundant neighbour one base away suggests this may be a read error.

Study results and limitations: Researchers sampled only blood; tissue repertoires likely differ.

The CDR3 spans 13 residues. In germline, CDR1 is GTSNPN, CDR2 SVGIG (reference sequence). About 28,000 T cell genomes (roughly 300 ng DNA) went into each PBMC replicate. Ten immunoSEQ deep assay plates were used by the authors to sequence unsorted PBMC DNA. Profiled with immunoSEQ multiplex PCR; TCRdb holds only in-frame clones, not every one. The table lists some 490,000 clones, approximately 82% of them singletons. The J gene is TRBJ2-7, the V gene TRBV30, with 7 bases identical to TRBD1. The sequence was collected from a woman in her thirties or forties in good health. Some clones in this sample may be carry-over from other donors' samples. Sequenced material: PBMCs. The CDR3 coding sequence is TGTGCCTGGAGCAGACAGGGTGCCTACGAGCAGAACTTC. Amino acids: CAWSRQGAYEQNF.